This TCR beta chain was obtained from a study of T-cell memory formation after mild COVID-19. Across the study: Each donor largely had its own TCR clusters. Study conclusions and caveats: Later expanders leaned CD4+, whereas clones that contracted between day 15 and 85 were balanced CD4/CD8. Some clones that responded were present in memory (sampled pre-infection), which suggests cross-reactive memory joined.

The CDR3 is made up of 15 amino acids. Germline V gives CDR1 SGHRS, CDR2 YFSETQ. Germline trimming cut 3 bases from V and 2 bases from J; bases unmatched to any gene: 6. Constant-segment primers served in 5'RACE that generated TCR alpha and TCR beta cDNA libraries bearing sample barcodes and UMIs. TCRdb processed the 5' RACE reads anew with MiXCR; each CDR3 protein has one entry. The sample carries over 300,000 distinct CDR3 sequences, approximately 22% recorded once. Points on this clonotype: Its antigen is currently unknown.

Sequencing was done on a sample of PBMCs or a T cell subset sorted from them (not recorded which). The receptor was isolated from a man between 18 and 35 years old who had mild COVID-19 (a few samples of this study predate the infection). Cell type and time point are not known. The V gene is TRBV5-1, the J gene TRBJ2-3, with TRBD2 matching 7 bases. The CDR3 here is CASSSGTTSTDTQYF. CDR3 nucleotide sequence: TGCGCCAGCAGCTCCGGGACTACCTCCACAGATACGCAGTATTTT.